The clone carrying this T cell receptor beta chain was observed once. The source of the sample is a study of blood T cell repertoires in COVID-19. Study-wide background: The origin of the acute and convalescent COVID-19 samples was the United States, Italy and Spain.

The protocol was immunoSEQ multiplex PCR, while the TCRdb copy is restricted to in-frame clones and leaves out a portion. The sample contains roughly 190,000 clones, roughly 85% of which appear only once. The V and J ends lost 4 bases and 0 bases, in that order; junction bases with no gene match: 7. CDR1 is SEHNR, CDR2 FQNEAQ, per germline (reference sequence). The length of the CDR3 is 18 residues. Sample: peripheral blood. This receptor was identified in a woman in her sixties with acute or convalescent COVID-19. V and J are TRBV7-9 and TRBJ1-3; 12 nucleotides align to TRBD1. The DNA of the CDR3 is TGTGCCAGCAGCTCCTCCGGGACAGGGGGCAGCTCTGGAAACACCATATATTTT. It yields the protein CASSSSGTGGSSGNTIYF.